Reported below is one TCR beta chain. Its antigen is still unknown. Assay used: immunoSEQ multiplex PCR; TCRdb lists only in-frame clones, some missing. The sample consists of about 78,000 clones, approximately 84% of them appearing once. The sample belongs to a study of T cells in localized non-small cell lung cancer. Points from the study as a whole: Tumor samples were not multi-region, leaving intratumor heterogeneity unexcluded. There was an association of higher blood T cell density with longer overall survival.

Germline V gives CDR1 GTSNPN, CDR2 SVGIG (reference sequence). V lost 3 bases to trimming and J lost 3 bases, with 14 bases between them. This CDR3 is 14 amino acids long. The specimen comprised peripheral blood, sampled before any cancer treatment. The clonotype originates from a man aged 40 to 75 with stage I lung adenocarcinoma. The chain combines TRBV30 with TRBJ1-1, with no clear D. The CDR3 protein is CAWSMSSGYTEAFF. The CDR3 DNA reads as TGTGCCTGGAGCATGAGTTCGGGGTACACTGAAGCTTTCTTT.